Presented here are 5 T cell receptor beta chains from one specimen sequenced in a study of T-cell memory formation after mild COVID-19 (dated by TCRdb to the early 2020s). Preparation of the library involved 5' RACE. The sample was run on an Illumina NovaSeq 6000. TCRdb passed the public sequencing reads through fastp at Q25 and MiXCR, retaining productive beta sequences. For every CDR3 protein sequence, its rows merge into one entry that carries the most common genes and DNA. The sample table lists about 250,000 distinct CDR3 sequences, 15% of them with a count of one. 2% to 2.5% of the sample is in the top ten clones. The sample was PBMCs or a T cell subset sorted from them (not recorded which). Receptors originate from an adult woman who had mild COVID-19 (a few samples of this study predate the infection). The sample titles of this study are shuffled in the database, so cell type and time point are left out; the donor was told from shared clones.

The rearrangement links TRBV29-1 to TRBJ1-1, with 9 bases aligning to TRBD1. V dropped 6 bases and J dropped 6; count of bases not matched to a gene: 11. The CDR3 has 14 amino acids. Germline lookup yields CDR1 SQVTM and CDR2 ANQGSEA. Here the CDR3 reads CSVLKTGGIAEAFF. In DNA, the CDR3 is TGCAGCGTCTTAAAGACAGGGGGGATCGCTGAAGCTTTCTTT.

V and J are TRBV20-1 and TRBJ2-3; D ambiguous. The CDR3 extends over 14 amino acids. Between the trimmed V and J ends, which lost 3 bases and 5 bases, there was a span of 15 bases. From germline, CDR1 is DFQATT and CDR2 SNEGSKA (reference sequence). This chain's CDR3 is CSASIRAPGDTQYF. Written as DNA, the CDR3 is TGCAGTGCTAGCATCCGAGCCCCCGGAGATACGCAGTATTTT.

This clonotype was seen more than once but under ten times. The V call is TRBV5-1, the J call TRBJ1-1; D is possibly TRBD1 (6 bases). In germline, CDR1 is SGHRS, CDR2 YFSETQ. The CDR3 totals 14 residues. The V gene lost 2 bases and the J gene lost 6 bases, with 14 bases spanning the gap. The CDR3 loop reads CASSLDRSRAEAFF. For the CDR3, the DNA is TGCGCCAGCAGCTTAGACAGGTCTCGGGCTGAAGCTTTCTTT. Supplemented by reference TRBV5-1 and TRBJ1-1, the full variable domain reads KAGVTQTPRYLIKTRGQQVTLSCSPISGHRSVSWYQQTPGQGLQFLFEYFSETQRNKGNFPGRFSGRQFSNSRSEMNVSTLELGDSALYLCASSLDRSRAEAFFGQGTRLTVV.

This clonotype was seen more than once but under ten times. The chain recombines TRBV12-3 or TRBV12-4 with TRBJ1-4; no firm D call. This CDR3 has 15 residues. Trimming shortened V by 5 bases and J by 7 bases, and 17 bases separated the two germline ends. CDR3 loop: CASSLDSTGGEKLFF. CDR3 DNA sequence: TGTGCCAGCAGTCTGGACTCAACGGGCGGTGAAAAACTGTTTTTT.

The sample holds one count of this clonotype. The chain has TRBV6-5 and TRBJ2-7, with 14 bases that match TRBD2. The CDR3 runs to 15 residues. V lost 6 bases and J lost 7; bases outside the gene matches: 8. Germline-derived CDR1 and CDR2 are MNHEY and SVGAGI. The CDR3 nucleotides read TGTGCCAGCAGAAATTCGGGACTAGCGGGGGATGAGCAGTACTTC. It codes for CASRNSGLAGDEQYF.